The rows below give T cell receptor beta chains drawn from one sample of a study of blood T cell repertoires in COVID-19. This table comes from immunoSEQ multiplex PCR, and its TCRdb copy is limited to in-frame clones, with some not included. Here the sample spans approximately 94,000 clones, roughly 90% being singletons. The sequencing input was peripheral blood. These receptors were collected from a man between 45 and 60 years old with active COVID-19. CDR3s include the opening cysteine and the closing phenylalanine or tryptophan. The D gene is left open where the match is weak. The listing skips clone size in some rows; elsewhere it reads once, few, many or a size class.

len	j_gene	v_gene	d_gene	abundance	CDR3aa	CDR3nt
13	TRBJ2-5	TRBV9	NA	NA	CASSPTSRETQYF	TGTGCCAGCAGCCCCACCTCCAGGGAGACCCAGTACTTC
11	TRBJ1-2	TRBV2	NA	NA	CASRTGYGYTF	TGTGCCAGCAGAACAGGGTATGGCTACACCTTC
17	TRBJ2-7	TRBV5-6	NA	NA	CASSPSPTAGPGYEQYF	TGTGCCAGCAGCCCCTCGCCGACGGCCGGGCCGGGGTACGAGCAGTACTTC
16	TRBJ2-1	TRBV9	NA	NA	CASSVGRQVQDSEQFF	TGTGCCAGCAGCGTAGGTCGACAGGTCCAGGATAGTGAGCAGTTCTTC
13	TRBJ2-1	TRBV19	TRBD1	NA	CASSMNTGGEQFF	TGTGCCAGTAGTATGAATACAGGGGGGGAGCAGTTCTTC
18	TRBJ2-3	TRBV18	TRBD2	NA	CASSPLGARREFADTQYF	TGTGCCAGCTCACCACTTGGGGCGCGGCGGGAGTTTGCAGATACGCAGTATTTT
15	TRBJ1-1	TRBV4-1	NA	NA	CASSQDGARGTEAFF	TGCGCCAGCAGCCAAGATGGGGCCAGGGGCACTGAAGCTTTCTTT
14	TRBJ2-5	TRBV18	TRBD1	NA	CASSTGGRVETQYF	TGTGCCAGCTCAACAGGGGGCAGAGTGGAGACCCAGTACTTC
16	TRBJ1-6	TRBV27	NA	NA	CASSTSPGRSNSPLHF	TGTGCCAGCAGCACTAGCCCAGGACGGTCTAATTCACCCCTCCACTTT
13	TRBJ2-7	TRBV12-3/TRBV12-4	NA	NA	CASSQYRVNEQYF	TGTGCCAGCAGTCAATACAGGGTTAACGAGCAGTACTTC
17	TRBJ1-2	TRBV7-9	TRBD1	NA	CASSITRDREGGYGYTF	TGTGCCAGCAGCATCACCAGGGACAGGGAAGGGGGGTATGGCTACACCTTC
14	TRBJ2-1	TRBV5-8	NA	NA	CASSSPAGQTEQFF	TGTGCCAGCAGCTCCCCCGCAGGTCAGACTGAGCAGTTCTTC
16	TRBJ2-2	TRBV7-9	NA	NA	CASSSPGVVDAGELFF	TGTGCCAGCAGCTCCCCAGGGGTTGTAGACGCCGGGGAGCTGTTTTTT
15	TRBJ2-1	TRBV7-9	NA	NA	CASSFSGNPYNEQFF	TGTGCCAGCAGCTTTTCCGGGAACCCCTACAATGAGCAGTTCTTC
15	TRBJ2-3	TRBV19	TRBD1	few	CASSPRDRVRDTQYF	TGTGCCAGTAGTCCTCGGGACAGGGTAAGAGATACGCAGTATTTT
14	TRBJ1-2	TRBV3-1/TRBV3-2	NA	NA	CASSQSGRVPGYTF	TGTGCCAGCAGCCAATCGGGCAGGGTGCCTGGCTACACCTTC
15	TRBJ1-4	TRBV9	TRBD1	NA	CASSAPGQGGEKLFF	TGTGCCAGCAGCGCCCCCGGACAGGGCGGAGAAAAACTGTTTTTT
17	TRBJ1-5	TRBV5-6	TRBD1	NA	CASSFSPGQGRNQPQHF	TGTGCCAGCAGCTTTTCACCGGGACAGGGGAGGAATCAGCCCCAGCATTTT
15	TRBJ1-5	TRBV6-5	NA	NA	CASSPQNHGLQPQHF	TGTGCCAGCAGCCCACAGAACCACGGACTTCAGCCCCAGCATTTT
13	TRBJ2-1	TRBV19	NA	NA	CASSWVSDNEQFF	TGTGCCAGTAGTTGGGTGAGCGACAATGAGCAGTTCTTC
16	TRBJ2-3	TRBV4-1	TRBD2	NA	CASSQEIAGSTDTQYF	TGCGCCAGCAGCCAAGAGATAGCGGGAAGCACAGATACGCAGTATTTT
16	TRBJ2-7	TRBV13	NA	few	CASSLGTGPSSYEQYF	TGTGCCAGCAGCTTAGGTACAGGGCCTAGCTCCTACGAGCAGTACTTC
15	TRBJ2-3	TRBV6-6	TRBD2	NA	CASSTGTSGLATQYF	TGTGCCAGCAGTACAGGGACTAGCGGCTTAGCTACGCAGTATTTT
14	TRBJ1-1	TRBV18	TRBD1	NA	CASSVTGANTEAFF	TGTGCCAGCTCAGTGACAGGGGCGAACACTGAAGCTTTCTTT
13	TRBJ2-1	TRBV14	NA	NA	CASSQRAFNEQFF	TGTGCCAGCAGCCAGAGGGCCTTCAATGAGCAGTTCTTC
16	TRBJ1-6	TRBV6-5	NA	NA	CASSYQNQGINSPLHF	TGTGCCAGCAGTTACCAAAATCAGGGGATTAATTCACCCCTCCACTTT
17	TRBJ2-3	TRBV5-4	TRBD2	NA	CASSLGGTSGSTDTQYF	TGTGCCAGCAGCTTGGGCGGGACTAGCGGTAGCACAGATACGCAGTATTTT
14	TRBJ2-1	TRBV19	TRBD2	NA	CASSIGLASYEQFF	TGTGCCAGTAGTATAGGACTAGCCTCGTACGAGCAGTTCTTC
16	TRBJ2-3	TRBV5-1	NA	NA	CASSLELSGRTDTQYF	TGCGCCAGCAGCTTGGAACTTTCGGGAAGAACAGATACGCAGTATTTT
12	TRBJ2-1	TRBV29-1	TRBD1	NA	CSVEKGALQQFF	TGCAGCGTCGAAAAGGGGGCCTTACAGCAGTTCTTC
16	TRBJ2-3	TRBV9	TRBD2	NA	CASSSSGLAGLDTQYF	TGTGCCAGCAGCTCGAGCGGGCTAGCGGGACTAGATACGCAGTATTTT
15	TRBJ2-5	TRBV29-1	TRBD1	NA	CSAAFGTGGQETQYF	TGCAGCGCCGCCTTTGGGACAGGGGGCCAAGAGACCCAGTACTTC
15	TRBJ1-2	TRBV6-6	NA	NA	CASSSNQRESNGYTF	TGTGCCAGCAGTTCCAATCAAAGGGAGTCTAATGGCTACACCTTC
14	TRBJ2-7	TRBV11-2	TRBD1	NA	CASSFGTGTYEQYF	TGTGCCAGCAGCTTTGGGACAGGGACCTACGAGCAGTACTTC
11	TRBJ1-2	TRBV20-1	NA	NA	CSAASDSGYTF	TGCAGTGCTGCTTCGGACAGTGGCTACACCTTC
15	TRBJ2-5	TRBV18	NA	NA	CASSPGAGGQETQYF	TGTGCCAGCTCACCAGGGGCCGGGGGCCAAGAGACCCAGTACTTC
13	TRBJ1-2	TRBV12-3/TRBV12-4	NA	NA	CASSLSGDYGYTF	TGTGCCAGCAGTTTATCGGGGGACTATGGCTACACCTTC
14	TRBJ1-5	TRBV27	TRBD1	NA	CASRGTGRNQPQHF	TGTGCCAGCCGTGGGACAGGCCGCAATCAGCCCCAGCATTTT
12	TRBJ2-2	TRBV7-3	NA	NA	CASSSRAGELFF	TGTGCCAGCAGCTCCCGGGCCGGGGAGCTGTTTTTT
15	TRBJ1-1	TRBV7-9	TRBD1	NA	CASTLSGGGWTEAFF	TGTGCCAGCACTTTATCAGGGGGCGGGTGGACTGAAGCTTTCTTT
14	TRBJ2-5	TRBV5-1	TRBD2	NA	CASIAGGPSETQYF	TGCGCCAGCATAGCGGGGGGGCCGAGTGAGACCCAGTACTTC
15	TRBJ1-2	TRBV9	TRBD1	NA	CASSAVDRALDGYTF	TGTGCCAGCAGCGCAGTAGACAGGGCTCTCGATGGCTACACCTTC
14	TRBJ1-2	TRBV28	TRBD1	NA	CASSLDRGLSGYTF	TGTGCCAGCAGTCTTGACAGGGGGCTAAGTGGCTACACCTTC
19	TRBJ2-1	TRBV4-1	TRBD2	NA	CASSPLTSGSDSSYNEQFF	TGCGCCAGCAGCCCATTAACTAGCGGGAGTGATAGCTCCTACAATGAGCAGTTCTTC
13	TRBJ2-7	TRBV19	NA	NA	CASQQAGLYEQYF	TGTGCCAGTCAACAGGCAGGGCTCTACGAGCAGTACTTC
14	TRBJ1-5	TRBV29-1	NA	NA	CSVETGNSNQPQHF	TGCAGCGTTGAAACCGGGAATAGCAATCAGCCCCAGCATTTT
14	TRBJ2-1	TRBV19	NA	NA	CASMGGLARDEQFF	TGTGCCAGTATGGGTGGTCTTGCGCGGGATGAGCAGTTCTTC
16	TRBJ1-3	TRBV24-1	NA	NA	CATSDQDIALGNTIYF	TGTGCCACCAGTGACCAGGACATAGCTCTGGGAAACACCATATATTTT
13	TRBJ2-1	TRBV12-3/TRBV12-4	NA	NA	CASSLERRGEQFF	TGTGCCAGCAGTCTCGAGCGGAGGGGTGAGCAGTTCTTC
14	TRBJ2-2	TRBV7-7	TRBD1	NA	CASSPKGGMGELFF	TGTGCCAGCAGCCCTAAAGGGGGCATGGGGGAGCTGTTTTTT
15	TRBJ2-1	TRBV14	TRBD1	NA	CASSRRTGGYNEQFF	TGTGCCAGCAGCCGGAGGACAGGGGGCTACAATGAGCAGTTCTTC
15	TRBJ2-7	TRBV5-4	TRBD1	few	CASSYPDRGSYEQYF	TGTGCCAGCAGCTATCCAGACAGGGGCTCCTACGAGCAGTACTTC
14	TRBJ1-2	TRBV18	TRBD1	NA	CASSPYTGAQGYTF	TGTGCCAGCTCACCATATACAGGGGCGCAGGGCTACACCTTC
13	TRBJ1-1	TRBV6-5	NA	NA	CASSFTSRTEAFF	TGTGCCAGCAGTTTTACCTCGAGGACTGAAGCTTTCTTT